This entry describes one TCR beta chain. Its antigen remains unidentified. Profiled with immunoSEQ multiplex PCR; TCRdb holds only in-frame clones, not every one. The sample has approximately 50,000 clones, approximately 80% seen once. The data stem from a study of OX40 agonist ivuxolimab in advanced cancers. Study-level background: Melanoma, hepatocellular carcinoma, head and neck or renal cell cancer occurred in dose-escalation patients. A history of anti-PD-1, anti-PD-L1 or anti-CTLA-4 therapy was acceptable, and 40% to 45% had some. Overall study results and limits: By week 6 at 0.1 to 3.0 mg/kg, blood CD4+ and CD8+ T cells had expanded clonally.

The receptor comes from an adult with an advanced solid tumor such as melanoma, head and neck, liver or kidney cancer. This material consisted of CD4+ or CD8+ T cells sorted from blood, taken in a trial of the OX40 agonist ivuxolimab.

The CDR3 DNA sequence: TGCGCCAGCAATCGGTGGGAGGGACCGACCGGGGAGCTGTTTTTT. It translates to CASNRWEGPTGELFF. This rearrangement joins TRBV5-1 to TRBJ2-2, with 7 bases lining up with TRBD2. The trim removed 6 bases at V and 5 bases at J, leaving 10 bases unmatched. Per the germline V gene, CDR1 is SGHRS and CDR2 is YFSETQ. The CDR3 runs 15 residues.